This T cell receptor (beta chain) is drawn from a study of post-analysis software for immune sequencing data. The study, taken as a whole, reports: Patients had higher frequencies than controls of about five TRBV segments, including TRBV5-6, TRBV5-1 and TRBV20-1. Same-batch preparations were strongly co-clustered by F measure.

In this sample, this clonotype turned up a few times. Its matching antigen is unknown. Germline CDR1 KGHSH, CDR2 LQKENI. The CDR3 consists of 15 residues. Every TCR beta cDNA library bore unique molecular identifiers. Starting from approximately 1 to 10 million T cells, the study yielded roughly 0.5 million cDNA molecules. TCRdb processed the PCR reads anew with MiXCR; each CDR3 protein has one entry. This sample carries about half a million distinct CDR3 sequences, approximately 34% of them seen once, and the ten largest clones take roughly 6%. This sequence originates from a girl aged 2-17 years with multiple sclerosis. This chain connects TRBV18 to TRBJ2-5, with TRBD1 as a possible D gene (5 bases). The J call could be wrong; TRBJ2-7 is a better fit for the DNA end. The sample was blood. The CDR3 bases are TGTGCCAGCTCACCGGGCCCCACAGGAGATTCCGAGCAGTACTTC. Amino acid sequence: CASSPGPTGDSEQYF.